The 22 T cell receptor beta chains given below trace back to one sample, sequenced in a study of long-term antiretroviral therapy in people with HIV. immunoSEQ v3.0 was run at survey level. The protocol was immunoSEQ multiplex PCR, while the TCRdb copy is restricted to in-frame clones and leaves out a portion. The sample holds roughly 40,000 clones; roughly 85% are singletons and the top ten take about 5.7%. The specimen was unsorted PBMCs, collected 3.1 years after starting antiretroviral therapy. The receptor source for this set is a woman between 45 and 60 years old with HIV.

V and J are TRBV9 and TRBJ1-4; D gene uncertain. Germline CDR1 reads SGDLS; CDR2 reads YYNGEE. CDR3 size: 14 residues. V was shortened by 0 bases and J by 5 bases, with 8 bases between the two germline ends. The chain's CDR3 is CASSVGTSNEKLFF. The CDR3 DNA follows: TGTGCCAGCAGCGTAGGGACGTCGAATGAAAAACTGTTTTTT.

The chain couples TRBV27 to TRBJ1-5, with 10 nucleotides matching TRBD1. Germline V gene lookup returns CDR1 MNHEY and CDR2 SMNVEV (reference sequence). There are 15 residues in the CDR3. V dropped 7 bases and J dropped 4; count of bases not matched to a gene: 7. The CDR3 DNA is TGTGCCAGCATGAGGGGACAGGGGACTAATCAGCCCCAGCATTTT. Translated: CASMRGQGTNQPQHF.

The V and J genes are TRBV18 and TRBJ2-7; D is unresolved. CDR1 and CDR2 from the germline V gene are KGHSH and LQKENI. V was trimmed by 1 base and J by 2 bases, leaving 12 bases between them. CDR3 length: 15 amino acids. CDR3 protein: CASSPQSVGTYEQYF. The CDR3 region has the DNA TGTGCCAGCTCACCACAAAGCGTTGGGACCTACGAGCAGTACTTC.

V is TRBV29-1 and J is TRBJ2-3; D is tentatively TRBD1 or TRBD2 (6 bases each). Per germline, CDR1 SQVTM and CDR2 ANQGSEA. V was shortened by 3 bases and J by 4 bases, with 14 bases between the two germline ends. The CDR3 runs 14 residues. In DNA, the CDR3 is TGCAGCGTTGATTGGGGAAGGGGGGCAGATACGCAGTATTTT. Translated, it gives CSVDWGRGADTQYF.

This rearrangement joins TRBV5-1 to TRBJ2-3; tentatively, D is TRBD1 (6 bases). This CDR3 spans 15 amino acids. The V gene lost 0 bases and the J gene lost 2 bases, with 10 bases spanning the gap. Germline CDR1 is SGHRS and CDR2 is YFSETQ. The CDR3 reads CASSLGGQITDTQYF. The CDR3 nucleotides are TGCGCCAGCAGCTTGGGGGGGCAGATCACAGATACGCAGTATTTT. Full variable domain (outside the CDR3, taken from reference TRBV5-1 and TRBJ2-3): KAGVTQTPRYLIKTRGQQVTLSCSPISGHRSVSWYQQTPGQGLQFLFEYFSETQRNKGNFPGRFSGRQFSNSRSEMNVSTLELGDSALYLCASSLGGQITDTQYFGPGTRLTVL.

The chain has TRBV13 and TRBJ2-6; D uncertain. The CDR3 runs to 13 residues. The V gene lost 5 bases and the J gene lost 0 bases, with 2 bases spanning the gap. CDR1 and CDR2 from the germline V gene are PRHDT and FYEKMQ (reference sequence). The CDR3 DNA is TGTGCCAGCAGCCGCTCTGGGGCCAACGTCCTGACTTTC. Amino acid sequence: CASSRSGANVLTF.

Of note for this clone: A junction boundary mismatches the germline segment, possibly from a read error. The gene calls are TRBV7-6 and TRBJ2-7; TRBD2 is a possible D gene (7 bases). The CDR3 contains 15 residues. Per germline, CDR1 SGHVS and CDR2 FNYEAQ. The CDR3 nucleotides read TGTGCCAGCAGGTTAGGGTCGGGGGGCCCTTACGAGCAGTACTTC. Translating gives CASRLGSGGPYEQYF.

The chain links TRBV4-1 to TRBJ1-4, with 8 bases lining up with TRBD1. From germline, CDR1 is MGHRA and CDR2 YSYEKL. The CDR3 spans 16 residues. V lost 3 bases, J lost 7 bases, and 10 bases stayed unmatched. The CDR3 loop is CASSHLPGQAGEKLFF. CDR3 DNA sequence: TGCGCCAGCAGCCATCTCCCGGGACAGGCTGGTGAAAAACTGTTTTTT.

This rearrangement joins TRBV5-6 to TRBJ1-2; D unresolved. The germline V and J ends were trimmed by 4 bases and 2 bases, with 9 bases remaining between them. This CDR3 is 13 amino acids long. Germline assignment: CDR1 SGHDT and CDR2 YYEEEE. CDR3: CASSPPVNYGYTF. DNA of the CDR3: TGTGCCAGCAGCCCCCCGGTAAACTATGGCTACACCTTC.

This sequence joins TRBV11-1 and TRBJ2-3; D remains ambiguous. Germline lookup yields CDR1 SGHAT and CDR2 FQDESV (reference sequence). This CDR3 has 14 residues. Trimming shortened V by 4 bases and J by 4 bases, and 12 bases separated the two germline ends. The DNA for the CDR3 is TGTGCCAGCAGCTCACGGGTCGAGGCAGATACGCAGTATTTT. Its translation is CASSSRVEADTQYF.

V is TRBV5-4 and J is TRBJ2-3, with a weak D call TRBD2 (7 bases). CDR3 length: 16 residues. Germline values: CDR1 SGHNT, CDR2 YYREEE (reference sequence). The V end lost 4 bases, the J end lost 2 bases, and 17 bases lay between the germline ends. CDR3 coding DNA: TGTGCCAGCAGCAAACAGGGAGGGGGTCCCACAGATACGCAGTATTTT. Translated: CASSKQGGGPTDTQYF. The whole variable domain, filled in from reference TRBV5-4 and TRBJ2-3, reads ETGVTQSPTHLIKTRGQQVTLRCSSQSGHNTVSWYQQALGQGPQFIFQYYREEENGRGNFPPRFSGLQFPNYSSELNVNALELDDSALYLCASSKQGGGPTDTQYFGPGTRLTVL.

The chain carries TRBV4-3 and TRBJ2-2; 7 nucleotides agree with TRBD1. The J segment lost 0 bases and the V segment lost 3 bases, leaving 4 bases of the junction unmatched. This CDR3 contains 16 residues. CDR1 is LGHNA, CDR2 YSLEER, per germline. For the CDR3, the DNA is TGCGCCAGCAGCCAGTTCGGACAGGCGAACACCGGGGAGCTGTTTTTT. Translation: CASSQFGQANTGELFF.

The table lists this clone with a few counts. This sequence joins TRBV6-6 and TRBJ2-2; possibly TRBD1 for D (6 bases). The CDR3 has 15 residues. The germline gives CDR1 MNHNY, CDR2 SVGAGI (reference sequence). V gave up 6 bases and J gave up 2 bases, with 13 bases separating them. In nucleotides, the CDR3 is TGTGCCAGCAGCCAGGACAGCTCAAACACCGGGGAGCTGTTTTTT. It yields the protein CASSQDSSNTGELFF.

This clone has only one observation. This sequence joins TRBV10-3 and TRBJ2-7, with D possibly matching TRBD2 (6 bases). Deletions cut 7 bases from V and 2 bases from J, with 12 bases between. Germline V gives CDR1 ENHRY, CDR2 SYGVKD. There are 13 residues in the CDR3. CDR3 amino acids: CAIMDYNTYEQYF. The DNA for the CDR3 is TGTGCCATCATGGACTATAATACCTACGAGCAGTACTTC.

Only one count was recorded for this clone. The rearrangement uses TRBV30 and TRBJ2-2, with D perhaps matching TRBD1 (6 bases). V was pared by 5 bases and J by 2 bases, with 18 bases between. CDR3 length equals 16 residues. Germline V CDR1 and CDR2: GTSNPN, SVGIG (reference sequence). The CDR3 reads CAWGRRTATNTGELFF. CDR3 coding DNA: TGTGCCTGGGGCCGGAGGACAGCTACTAACACCGGGGAGCTGTTTTTT. Variable domain in full (rest from reference TRBV30 and TRBJ2-2): SQTIHQWPATLVQPVGSPLSLECTVEGTSNPNLYWYRQAAGRGLQLLFYSVGIGQISSEVPQNLSASRPQDRQFILSSKKLLLSDSGFYLCAWGRRTATNTGELFFGEGSRLTVL.

This clone was seen once. The rearrangement uses TRBV27 and TRBJ2-1, with 10 bases lining up with TRBD2. The J segment lost 7 bases and the V segment lost 5 bases, leaving 8 bases of the junction unmatched. The germline CDR1 and CDR2 sequences are MNHEY and SMNVEV (reference sequence). This CDR3 comprises 15 residues. The CDR3 bases are TGTGCCAGCAGTCCTACAGCGGGGGGGGTGAATGAGCAGTTCTTC. This codes for CASSPTAGGVNEQFF.

CDR3 sequence: CASSFRFGTGNNNEQFF. In DNA, the CDR3 is TGTGCCAGCAGCTTTAGATTCGGGACAGGGAACAACAATGAGCAGTTCTTC. This chain joins TRBV7-6 and TRBJ2-1; TRBD1 aligns across 9 bases. This CDR3 region has 17 residues. The V gene's germline CDR1 is SGHVS and CDR2 FNYEAQ. The V segment lost 3 bases and the J segment 5 bases; nucleotides outside the gene matches: 11.

The genes are TRBV7-2 and TRBJ1-6; possibly TRBD1 for D (5 bases). The CDR3 runs 16 residues. Per germline, CDR1 SGHTA and CDR2 FQGNSA. Trimming cost V 5 bases and J 7 bases, with 18 bases left between them. The chain's CDR3 is CASSKDSRVLNSPLHF. CDR3 bases: TGTGCCAGCAGCAAAGACTCCAGGGTGCTCAATTCACCCCTCCACTTT.

The chain has TRBV5-1 and TRBJ1-5, with a possible D match to TRBD1 (5 bases). The V gene's germline CDR1 is SGHRS and CDR2 YFSETQ. The ends were cut back, 0 bases at V and 5 bases at J, with 12 bases in the middle. The CDR3 is 15 residues long. The chain's CDR3 is CASSLAPDTYQPQHF. CDR3 nucleotides: TGCGCCAGCAGCTTGGCCCCGGACACTTATCAGCCCCAGCATTTT.

The V and J genes are TRBV10-3 and TRBJ2-5, with 8 positions matching TRBD1. There are 14 residues in the CDR3. V shed 3 bases, J shed 5 bases, and the junction held 5 bases outside the gene matches. Germline V gene data show CDR1 as ENHRY and CDR2 as SYGVKD. This CDR3 is CAISDGQGRETQYF. Written as DNA, the CDR3 is TGTGCCATCAGTGACGGACAGGGACGGGAGACCCAGTACTTC.

V gene TRBV6-1 combines with J gene TRBJ2-2; no reliable D call. This CDR3 has 11 residues. V lost 7 bases, J lost 5 bases, and 5 bases lay in between. CDR1 is MNHNS, CDR2 SASEGT, per germline. The CDR3 loop is CASTVTGELFF. The CDR3 region has the DNA TGTGCCAGCACAGTAACCGGGGAGCTGTTTTTT.

The V call is TRBV27, the J call TRBJ1-5; D not certain. Germline values: CDR1 MNHEY, CDR2 SMNVEV (reference sequence). V was cut by 4 bases and J by 0 bases, with 10 bases left in between. The CDR3 is 15 amino acids. Here the CDR3 DNA reads TGTGCCAGCAGTTCCCGGCCAGCTAGCAATCAGCCCCAGCATTTT. It translates to CASSSRPASNQPQHF.